This T cell receptor beta chain originates from a study of cytomegalovirus exposure and HLA in healthy donors (dated by TCRdb to about 2017). Looking at the study overall: An earlier analysis of approximately 550 of the donors reported 250 to 300 Gb of sequence data and more than 90 million unique TCR beta sequences from 150 million to 200 million T cells. Approximately 300 gigabases of sequencing data and 75 million to 85 million unique TCR sequences made up an early release that covered 640 HLA-typed donors. Of the roughly 400 genotyped donors, roughly 85% fell in the genetic ancestry cluster associated with self-reported Caucasian donors. The study aimed to test whether signatures of past pathogen exposure could be identified by cataloging public T cell receptors. The study used immunosequencing to profile the T cell repertoires of under 700 subjects and linked those repertoires to cytomegalovirus serostatus. Along with the roughly 710-subject first cohort, a separate validation cohort of over a hundred different subjects was used. To predict cytomegalovirus infection status, the study brought together high-throughput TCR immunosequencing, statistical association of individual TCRs with disease status, and machine learning. A later analysis re-analyzed previously published TCR beta repertoires from 666 donors and added high-resolution HLA genotyping to study TCR occurrence patterns. Rather than drawing on any new phenotypic data, the later analysis identified candidate immune exposures from TCR beta sequences and the way those sequences occurred across donors. An earlier analysis of 587 of the donors used high-throughput TCR beta sequencing to judge whether each TCR beta V gene segment behaved as functional or pseudogenic. Donor age, sex, ethnicity and CMV serostatus were compiled alongside the repertoire data. In a later genetic analysis, genome-wide SNP genotypes for about three fifths of the roughly 670 donors were used, and that subset was treated as a discovery cohort. Every discovery cohort repertoire had been produced on one sequencing platform. Both class I and class II loci were covered by HLA typing, at four-digit resolution. Typing coverage differed by locus: A, B, C, DRB1 and DQB1 were typed in roughly 629-630 donors, DQA1 in about 510, DPA1 in nearly 610, and DPB1 in just under 490. Because of strong linkage in the cohort, roughly five DR-DQ haplotypes were treated as single units for association and clustering. Among about 370 genotyped donors of the cohort, an average of roughly 230,000 unique TCR beta nucleotide sequences was sequenced per donor, of which about 20% were non-productive.

V is cut back by 2 bases and J by 2 bases, with 8 bases in the junction unmatched. The germline V gene provides CDR1 MNHNS and CDR2 SASEGT. The CDR3 runs 16 amino acids, cysteine and phenylalanine included. Of all the DNA, just the CDR3 is kept, 48 bases in frame from base 1. Libraries were prepared through the immunoSEQ multiplex PCR assay. For the multiplex PCR, a mixture combining 60 forward primers for TCR Vbeta segments and 13 reverse primers for TCR Jbeta segments was used. The CDR3 region of rearranged TCR beta genes was amplified from genomic DNA by a multiplex PCR assay. The amplified TCR beta libraries were sequenced on the Illumina HiSeq System as 87-base-pair reads. Per the source publication's procedure: A later analysis counted around 72 million unique TCR beta chains across the 670 or so repertoires, and 10 million to 12 million of these chains were shared by at least two donors. Raw reads were error-corrected and collapsed into unique sequences by a nearest-neighbor algorithm in which closely related sequences were merged to remove PCR and sequencing errors. Alignment of CDR3 sequences to IMGT reference sequences was used to assign V, D and J gene segments. For a sequence to be retained, a match of at least six nucleotides to both a V gene segment and a J gene segment was required. A rearrangement counted as productive if the CDR3 had no stop codons and remained in frame with V and J, and every other rearrangement counted as non-productive. Following IMGT convention, CDR3 was defined as the stretch from the second conserved V-encoded cysteine to the conserved J-encoded phenylalanine. The earlier analysis of 587 of the donors excluded any sequence lacking an unambiguous match to a single V gene segment. In an earlier analysis of 587 of the donors, V segments were called functional above 56.7% productive rearrangements and were called segregating when the between-donor standard deviation exceeded 5%. To diagnose cytomegalovirus status from the catalog of TCR beta chain sequences, a statistical classification framework was built. In a later analysis, V and J genes were assigned by comparing TCR nucleotide sequences against IMGT/GENE-DB human TR gene sequences. Using the TCRdist pipeline, a later analysis assigned CDR3 sequences along with most-parsimonious VDJ recombination scenarios. In a later analysis, each TCR beta chain was defined by its CDR3 amino acid sequence together with its V-gene family, and reads without a unique V-gene family were excluded. In a later analysis, 450 to 600 highly shared, low-generation-probability nucleotide sequences were removed to address suspected cross-contamination and a sequencing artifact. A later analysis calculated a clonal expansion index for each public chain from normalized within-repertoire ranks of inferred template counts. In a later analysis, generation probabilities were computed with a VDJ recombination model fitted to out-of-frame rearrangements, and the resulting probabilities were checked against IGoR. Hypergeometric tests were used in a later analysis to score TCR-TCR, TCR-HLA and TCR-CMV co-occurrence, with a repertoire-size bias correction applied to the TCR pairs. In a later analysis, false discovery rates were estimated by permuting HLA or CMV assignments 20 times. In a later analysis, co-occurring TCRs were grouped using DBSCAN, with TCRdist sequence similarity added in when clustering inside HLA-allele-positive subsets. Repertoires with fewer than 30,000 or more than 120,000 public chains, plus five repertoires with anomalous nucleotide sharing, were excluded from co-occurrence clustering. In its TCRdb copy, this immuneACCESS table keeps in-frame sequences only and misses some clones. Where compared with another copy, unresolved V genes explain less than half of these, and the others have no known cause. V and J calls and clone size are given by that table; D and trimming were obtained from the DNA. The sample's clone listing holds 150,000 to 200,000 clones. The ten largest clones add up to about 2.2% of the sample.

In total, 666 healthy bone marrow donors made up the cohort. All cohort members were sampled while nominally healthy, although unrecorded immune exposures were likely present. The donor was CMV seronegative and belonged to the group of 350 to 400 seronegative cohort members. A peripheral blood sample was collected from each donor, and TCR beta sequencing was performed on peripheral blood mononuclear cells. The Qiagen DNeasy Blood Extraction Kit was used to extract genomic DNA from the blood cell samples. A word on this clone: Which antigen it targets is not known.

Broader findings and caveats from the paper: Because counts were too low, about 18 rarely observed V segments, including chromosome 9 orphons, were excluded from the earlier analysis of around 590 of the donors. A few of the identified cytomegalovirus-associated TCR beta chains were confirmed in vitro to be specific for cytomegalovirus antigens. Across donors, most TCR sequences were observed very rarely, whereas some public TCRs were present in many individuals. Some IMGT-functional V segments, including TRBV6-2 and TRBV6-3, could not be distinguished by the 87-base-pair reads and were therefore excluded. When HLA alleles, especially DR and DQ, strongly co-occurred, attributing TCR associations to individual alleles was difficult. In a later analysis, several top co-occurrence clusters were reported to appear linked to parvovirus B19, influenza, CMV and Epstein-Barr virus. Presence/absence analyses assumed roughly uniform sequencing depth across donors, an assumption that may not hold. In a later genetic analysis, a missense DCLRE1C variant was associated with V-gene and J-gene trimming of TCR beta chains, and the association was replicated in an independent cohort. In a later analysis, HLA-associated TCR beta chains showed more clonal expansion and lower generation probabilities than non-associated chains that were equally common. Because some donors lacked HLA typing at each locus, the association tests relied only on the typed subset. The sequencing pipeline was judged likely to have produced a cluster of highly shared sequence variants as a technical artifact. At a false discovery rate of 0.05, a later analysis linked 16,000 or so TCR beta sequences to specific HLA alleles. A further reported finding was that TCR beta sequences accurately predicted the HLA-A and HLA-B alleles for most subjects in the first cohort. CMV serostatus was the only immune exposure information available for the cohort. Compared with the roughly 710-donor mean, donors in an Asian-associated ancestry cluster had fewer N-insertions in productive TCRs, according to a later genetic analysis. In a later analysis, the rate of TCR association differed among HLA loci, with DRB1 alleles having the most associated TCRs and HLA-C alleles having the fewest. The classifier was reported to diagnose cytomegalovirus status with high specificity and sensitivity in both the original cohort and the validation cohort. In an earlier analysis of more than 450 of the donors, most TCR beta V segments were observed in productive rearrangements about 90% or about 30% of the time, broadly matching IMGT annotations. The authors suggested that the approach could potentially be generalized to other disease states and immunological phenotypes. In the study, around 160 TCR beta chains were listed as associated with cytomegalovirus. Only TCR beta chains were sequenced in this cohort, and the absence of alpha or paired-chain data limited detectable features. Correlated functional status among segregating V segments might reflect linkage disequilibrium, but an unknown experimental factor could not be ruled out. According to a later analysis, most CMV-associated TCR beta chains appeared to be HLA-restricted, and the HLA associations seemed to be driven largely by CMV exposure.

The chain was built from TRBV6-1 and TRBJ2-7; 8 nucleotides in the junction match TRBD2. The TCR comes from a man aged 30-40 years in good health and CMV-seronegative. Sequencing input: PBMCs. The bases are TGTGCCAGCAGTGAACTGAGCGGGAGTGCCCCCTACGAGCAGTACTTC. It translates as CASSELSGSAPYEQYF.